The rows below give T cell receptor beta chains drawn from one sample of a study of cytomegalovirus exposure and HLA in healthy donors. Some clones are missing from TCRdb's copy, which holds only in-frame ones; the method was immunoSEQ multiplex PCR. The table lists 95,000 to 150,000 clones, 81% of them singletons. The sample consisted of PBMCs. Receptor source: a woman aged 40 to 50 in good health and CMV-seronegative. Each CDR3 is given with its conserved first and last residue. The D gene is left open where the match is weak. Part of the rows lack a size; the others show once, few, many or a class for expanded clones.

>TRBJ2-7|TRBV18|NA|14|NA
TGTGCCAGCTCCCGCGGAGCAGGGCGCTACGAGCAGTACTTC
CASSRGAGRYEQYF
>TRBJ2-1|TRBV7-2|NA|19|TRBD2
TGTGCCAGCAGTCCCACCGGGACTAGCGGGAGCCGCTCCTACAATGAGCAGTTCTTC
CASSPTGTSGSRSYNEQFF
>TRBJ1-1|TRBV28|NA|14|NA
TGTGCCAGCAGTTTACGTCGAGGGAACACTGAAGCTTTCTTT
CASSLRRGNTEAFF
>TRBJ2-1|TRBV4-1|NA|15|TRBD2
TGCGCCAGCAGCCCTGGACTAGCTGAATACAATGAGCAGTTCTTC
CASSPGLAEYNEQFF
>TRBJ2-7|TRBV5-6|NA|13|TRBD1
TGTGCCAGCGGGACAGGGAGACTGGACGAGCAGTACTTC
CASGTGRLDEQYF
>TRBJ2-1|TRBV5-8|NA|15|NA
TGTGCCAGCAGCTTGGGCAGGGTCAAGTACAATGAGCAGTTCTTC
CASSLGRVKYNEQFF
>TRBJ2-5|TRBV10-1|NA|13|TRBD1
TGCGCCAGGAACAGGGGGCGGTGTGAGACCCAGTACTTC
CARNRGRCETQYF
>TRBJ2-1|TRBV27|NA|15|NA
TGTGCCAGCAGTTCAGGGGTCTCCCCCCACAATGAGCAGTTCTTC
CASSSGVSPHNEQFF
>TRBJ2-1|TRBV27|NA|17|TRBD2
TGTGCCAGCAGTTTAAAGGGTCTAGCGGGAGGGAGCAATGAGCAGTTCTTC
CASSLKGLAGGSNEQFF
>TRBJ2-5|TRBV4-1|NA|14|NA
TGCGCCAGCAGCCAAGGGCCAGATCAAGAGACCCAGTACTTC
CASSQGPDQETQYF
>TRBJ1-4|TRBV13|NA|17|TRBD1
TGTGCCAGCAGCTCGTCGGGACAGCCTGCAACTAATGAAAAACTGTTTTTT
CASSSSGQPATNEKLFF
>TRBJ1-3|TRBV7-8|NA|16|NA
TGTGCCAGCAGCCCCAGGGACTCTTCCGCTGGAAACACCATATATTTT
CASSPRDSSAGNTIYF
>TRBJ2-4|TRBV11-2|NA|18|TRBD1
TGTGCCAGCAGCTCTAAGAACAGGGGGGAGCTGGCCAAAAACATTCAGTACTTC
CASSSKNRGELAKNIQYF
>TRBJ2-7|TRBV12-5|few|15|TRBD1
TGTGCTAGTGGTTTGGTAAGTCCAGGGGGCGACGAGCAGTACTTC
CASGLVSPGGDEQYF
>TRBJ2-2|TRBV5-1|NA|20|TRBD2
TGCGCCAGCAGCTACGGACAGGCCGGCCTCTCTAGCGGGAGAACCGGGGAGCTGTTTTTT
CASSYGQAGLSSGRTGELFF
>TRBJ2-7|TRBV14|NA|14|TRBD2
TGTGCCAGCAGCCCCGGACTAGACTCCTACGAGCAGTACTTC
CASSPGLDSYEQYF